The TCR beta chain described here comes from a study of PD-1 blockade in mismatch repair-deficient tumors (TCRdb year 2017). With respect to the entire study: Between late 2013 and late 2016, the trial enrolled 65 to 95 consecutive patients with about eleven types of mismatch repair-deficient cancer, all of whom had received prior treatment and were progressing. Deep sequencing of TCR CDR3 regions was used to track tumor-associated T cell clones in peripheral blood of patients responding to PD-1 blockade.

In its sample, this clone was seen a few times. The specificity of this receptor is unknown. One base away there is no much larger clone; base qualities are not given. Points the paper makes about the study in general: Rapid expansion after pembrolizumab followed by contraction, generally before radiologic responses, was shown by tumor-resident clones, which were often undetectable in blood before treatment.

Library preparation used the immunoSEQ multiplex PCR assay. Imported from immuneACCESS, the table was reduced by TCRdb to in-frame sequences with V and J called. These copies leave out some clones; in studies compared against another copy, an unresolved V gene accounts for under half, and the cause of the remainder is not known. Counted in this sample were around 100,000 clones; more than 60% of them appeared once. The ten largest clones represent 4.7% of the sample. For every enrolled patient, mismatch repair deficiency was confirmed by either polymerase chain reaction or immunohistochemistry. TCR sequencing was carried out for three patients who responded to pembrolizumab therapy. The phase II trial prospectively evaluated PD-1 blockade with pembrolizumab in advanced mismatch repair-deficient cancers, independent of tissue of origin. Peripheral blood T cell samples were gathered serially, both before PD-1 blockade started and at multiple time points afterward. Blood sampling time points were reported as weeks after the first dose of pembrolizumab.

Material: peripheral blood, obtained roughly 13 months after starting pembrolizumab. This clonotype was obtained from an adult with mismatch repair-deficient cancer.

The CDR3 reads as follows: CASSLLGPLGQYF. The DNA is TGTGCCAGCAGTTTATTGGGCCCGCTTGGGCAGTACTTC. Recombination joined TRBV27 with TRBJ2-7; no D gene call is confident. The CDR3 starts with the cysteine, ends with the phenylalanine, and has 13 residues. Only the CDR3 portion is preserved as DNA: 39 bases, with reading frame beginning at the first base. The germline V gene (reference sequence) provides CDR1 MNHEY and CDR2 SMNVEV. A distance of 13 bases separates the germline ends of V and J, which lose 1 base and 9 bases respectively.